In this sample, the clone carrying this TCR beta chain turned up a few times. Its antigen remains unidentified. These data come from a study of cytomegalovirus exposure and HLA in healthy donors. At the level of the study: Sequencing of 150 million to 200 million T cells in an earlier analysis found some 100 million unique TCR beta sequences. Points from the study as a whole: Per a later analysis, 16,951 TCR beta sequences showed association with HLA alleles at 0.05 false discovery rate. Three CMV-associated chains proved CMV antigen-specific in vitro.

With V trimmed by 4 bases and J by 1 base, 9 bases remained unmatched. The CDR3 spans 16 residues. CDR1 SEHNR and CDR2 FQNEAQ come from the germline V gene (reference sequence). In nominal health when sampled, donors likely had unrecorded immune exposures nonetheless. It was with 60 Vbeta and 13 Jbeta primers that the PCR ran. Sequencing was performed with immunoSEQ multiplex PCR; in TCRdb, only in-frame clones are kept and a portion is missing. The sample records some 82,000 clones, approximately 84% being singletons. The chain recombines TRBV7-9 with TRBJ1-1; 7 nucleotides line up with TRBD1. Sequencing was carried out using PBMCs. This receptor was taken from a woman between 45 and 65 years old in good health and CMV-seronegative. The CDR3 bases are TGTGCCAGCAGCTCCCTCTGGCAGGGGGGGAACACTGAAGCTTTCTTT. Translating gives CASSSLWQGGNTEAFF.